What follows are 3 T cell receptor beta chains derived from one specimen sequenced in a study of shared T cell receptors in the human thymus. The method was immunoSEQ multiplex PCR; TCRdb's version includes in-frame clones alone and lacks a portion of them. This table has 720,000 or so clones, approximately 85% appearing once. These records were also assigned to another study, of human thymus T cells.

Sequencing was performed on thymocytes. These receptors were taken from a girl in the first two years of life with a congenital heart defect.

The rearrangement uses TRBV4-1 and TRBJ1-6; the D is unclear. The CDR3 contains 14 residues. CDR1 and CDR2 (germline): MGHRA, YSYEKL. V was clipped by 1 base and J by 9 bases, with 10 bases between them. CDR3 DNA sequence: TGCGCCAGCAGCCAAGTCCCGGGGAGTTCACCCCTCCACTTT. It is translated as CASSQVPGSSPLHF.

The CDR3, as DNA: TGTGCCAGCAGCGTAGATCAGGGGGGGAACACCGGGGAGCTGTTTTTT. Translating it yields CASSVDQGGNTGELFF. The genes are TRBV9 and TRBJ2-2, with D possibly TRBD1 on 7 matching bases. This CDR3 region has 16 residues. Between the trimmed V and J ends, which lost 0 bases and 1 base, there was a span of 10 bases. The V gene's germline CDR1 is SGDLS and CDR2 YYNGEE.

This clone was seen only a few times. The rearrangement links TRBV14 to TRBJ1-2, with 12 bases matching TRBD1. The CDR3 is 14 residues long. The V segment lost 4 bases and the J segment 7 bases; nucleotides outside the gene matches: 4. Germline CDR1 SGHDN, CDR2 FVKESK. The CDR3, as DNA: TGTGCCAGCAGCCGGGACAGGGGGCAGTCTGGCTACACCTTC. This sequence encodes CASSRDRGQSGYTF.